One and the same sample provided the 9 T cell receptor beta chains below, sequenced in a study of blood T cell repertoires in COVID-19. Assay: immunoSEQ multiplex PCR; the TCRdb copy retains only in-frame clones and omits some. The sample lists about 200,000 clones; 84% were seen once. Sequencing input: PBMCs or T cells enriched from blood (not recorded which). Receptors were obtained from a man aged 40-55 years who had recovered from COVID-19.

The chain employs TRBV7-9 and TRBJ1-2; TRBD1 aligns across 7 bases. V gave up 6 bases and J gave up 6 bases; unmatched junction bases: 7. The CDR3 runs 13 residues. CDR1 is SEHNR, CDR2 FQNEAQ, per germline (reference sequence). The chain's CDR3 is CASREGALDGYTF. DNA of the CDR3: TGTGCCAGCAGAGAGGGGGCGCTGGATGGCTACACCTTC. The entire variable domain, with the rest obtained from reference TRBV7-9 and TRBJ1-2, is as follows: DTGVSQNPRHKITKRGQNVTFRCDPISEHNRLYWYRQTLGQGPEFLTYFQNEAQLEKSRLLSDRFSAERPKGSFSTLEIQRTEQGDSAMYLCASREGALDGYTFGSGTRLTVV.

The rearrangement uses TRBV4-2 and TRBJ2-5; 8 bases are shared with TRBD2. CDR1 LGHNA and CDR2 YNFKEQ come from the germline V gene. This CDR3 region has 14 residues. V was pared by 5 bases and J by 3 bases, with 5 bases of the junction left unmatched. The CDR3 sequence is CASSNAGGKETQYF. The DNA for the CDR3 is TGTGCCAGCAGCAATGCGGGGGGTAAAGAGACCCAGTACTTC.

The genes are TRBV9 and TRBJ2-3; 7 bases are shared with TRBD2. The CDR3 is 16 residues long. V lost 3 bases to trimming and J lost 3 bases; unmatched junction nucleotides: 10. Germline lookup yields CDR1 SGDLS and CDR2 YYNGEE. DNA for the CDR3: TGTGCCAGCAGCGCGACCGGGAGACTAGCTACAGATACGCAGTATTTT. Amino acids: CASSATGRLATDTQYF.

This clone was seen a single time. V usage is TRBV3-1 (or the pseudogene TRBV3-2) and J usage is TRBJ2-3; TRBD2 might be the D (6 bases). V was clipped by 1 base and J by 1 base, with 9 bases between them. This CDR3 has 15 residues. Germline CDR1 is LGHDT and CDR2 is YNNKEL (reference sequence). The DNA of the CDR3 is TGTGCCAGCAGCCAAGGGTGGGGGGGCACAGATACGCAGTATTTT. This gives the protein CASSQGWGGTDTQYF.

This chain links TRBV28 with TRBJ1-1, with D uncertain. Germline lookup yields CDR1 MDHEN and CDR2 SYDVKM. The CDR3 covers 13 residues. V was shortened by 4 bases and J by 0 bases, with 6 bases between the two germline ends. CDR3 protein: CASSSGMNTEAFF. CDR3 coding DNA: TGTGCCAGCAGTTCCGGGATGAACACTGAAGCTTTCTTT.

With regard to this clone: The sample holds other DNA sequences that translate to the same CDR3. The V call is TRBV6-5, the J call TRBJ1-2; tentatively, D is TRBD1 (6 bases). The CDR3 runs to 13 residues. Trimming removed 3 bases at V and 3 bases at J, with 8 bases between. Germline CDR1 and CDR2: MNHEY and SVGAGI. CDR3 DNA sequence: TGTGCCAGCAGTTATGGGGGCTACTATGGCTACACCTTC. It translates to CASSYGGYYGYTF.

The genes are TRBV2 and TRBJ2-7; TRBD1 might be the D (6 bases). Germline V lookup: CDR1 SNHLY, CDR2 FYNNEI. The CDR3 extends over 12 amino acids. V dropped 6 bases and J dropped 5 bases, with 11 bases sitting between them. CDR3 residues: CASSSQGNEQYF. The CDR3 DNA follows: TGTGCCAGCAGCTCGCAGGGGAACGAGCAGTACTTC.

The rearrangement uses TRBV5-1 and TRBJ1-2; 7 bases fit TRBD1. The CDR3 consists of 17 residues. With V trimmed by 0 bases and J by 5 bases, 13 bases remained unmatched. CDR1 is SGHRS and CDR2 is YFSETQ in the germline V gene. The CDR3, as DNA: TGCGCCAGCAGCTTGGGACTTGGGACAGTGGATGGGTATGGCTACACCTTC. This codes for CASSLGLGTVDGYGYTF.

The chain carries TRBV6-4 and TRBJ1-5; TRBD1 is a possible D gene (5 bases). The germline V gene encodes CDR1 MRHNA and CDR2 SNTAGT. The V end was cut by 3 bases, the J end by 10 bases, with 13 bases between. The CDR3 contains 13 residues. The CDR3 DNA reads TGTGCCAGCAGTGAATCGGGGGGGTCTCCCCAGCATTTT. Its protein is CASSESGGSPQHF.